The 23 T cell receptor beta chains below were found in one sample sequenced in a study of blood T cell repertoires in COVID-19. Using immunoSEQ multiplex PCR, the repertoire was profiled, and TCRdb retains in-frame clones only, with some absent. The sample carries approximately 250,000 clones, less than 85% recorded once. The sequenced sample consisted of peripheral blood. The receptor set was obtained from a man aged 60 to 75 who had recovered from COVID-19.

The chain carries TRBV25-1 and TRBJ1-2; D is unclear. The CDR3 contains 13 residues. Germline V gene lookup returns CDR1 MGHDK and CDR2 SYGVNS. V was pared by 4 bases and J by 1 base, with 7 bases between. Written as DNA, the CDR3 is TGTGCCAGCAGTGTTGGCAGTAACTATGGCTACACCTTC. Translation gives CASSVGSNYGYTF.

This chain joins TRBV7-2 and TRBJ2-7; 7 bases fit TRBD1. From germline, CDR1 is SGHTA and CDR2 FQGNSA. J gave up 6 bases and V 5 bases, and 13 bases lay outside the gene matches. CDR3 length: 15 amino acids. CDR3 coding DNA: TGTGCCAGCAGCCCACAGACAGGGTTGAATGGCGAGCAGTACTTC. The encoded protein is CASSPQTGLNGEQYF.

This chain uses TRBV6-5 with TRBJ2-7; tentatively, D is TRBD2 (6 bases). The ends were cut back, 0 bases at V and 0 bases at J, with 12 bases in the middle. The CDR3 length is 16 residues. Germline lookup yields CDR1 MNHEY and CDR2 SVGAGI. The CDR3 region is CASSYSSRGFSYEQYF. CDR3 coding DNA: TGTGCCAGCAGTTACTCGTCGCGGGGTTTCTCCTACGAGCAGTACTTC.

V usage is TRBV6-5 and J usage is TRBJ2-1; the match to TRBD1 covers 8 bases. With V trimmed by 6 bases and J by 8 bases, 3 bases remained unmatched. The germline V gene encodes CDR1 MNHEY and CDR2 SVGAGI. CDR3 length: 12 amino acids. In nucleotides, the CDR3 is TGTGCCAGCAGGGACAGGGCAGATGAGCAGTTCTTC. The encoded protein is CASRDRADEQFF.

This clone was seen just once. This same CDR3 is encoded by further DNA sequences in the sample. The genes are TRBV29-1 and TRBJ2-5; D may be TRBD1 (5 bases). The V gene's germline CDR1 is SQVTM and CDR2 ANQGSEA. The CDR3 runs 12 residues. Trimming stripped 4 bases from V and 4 bases from J, with 10 bases between. CDR3 amino acids: CSVVQGGETQYF. The DNA for the CDR3 is TGCAGCGTTGTGCAGGGTGGAGAGACCCAGTACTTC.

The rearrangement links TRBV19 to TRBJ2-3; 8 nucleotides agree with TRBD2. V lost 3 bases, J lost 4 bases, and 12 bases stayed unmatched. Germline CDR1 reads LNHDA; CDR2 reads SQIVND (reference sequence). The CDR3 has 17 residues. CDR3 in DNA: TGTGCCAGTAGTATTGGGCGGTGGGGACTAGGGTCAGATACGCAGTATTTT. It codes for CASSIGRWGLGSDTQYF.

The genes are TRBV18 and TRBJ2-4; 7 bases fit TRBD1. V lost 3 bases and J lost 6; bases outside the gene matches: 8. This CDR3 is built from 15 residues. Germline V gene lookup returns CDR1 KGHSH and CDR2 LQKENI. The CDR3 bases are TGTGCCAGCTCACCGACACAGGGGACCGGAAACATTCAGTACTTC. This encodes CASSPTQGTGNIQYF.

Written as DNA, the CDR3 is TGCGCCAGCAGCCAAGACCACCCGGGGGTGAACACCGGGGAGCTGTTTTTT. Its protein is CASSQDHPGVNTGELFF. J is TRBJ2-2 and V is TRBV4-1, with D perhaps TRBD2 (6 bases). CDR3 length: 17 amino acids. CDR1 and CDR2 from the germline V gene are MGHRA and YSYEKL. Trimming removed 0 bases from V and 1 base from J, with 12 bases in between.

The J gene is TRBJ1-1, the V gene TRBV5-1, with 7 bases aligning to TRBD1. With V trimmed by 0 bases and J by 3 bases, 2 bases remained unmatched. This CDR3 comprises 14 residues. Germline V gene data show CDR1 as SGHRS and CDR2 as YFSETQ. In DNA, the CDR3 is TGCGCCAGCAGCTTGGCAGGGGGGTACACTGAAGCTTTCTTT. Translating gives CASSLAGGYTEAFF. Looking up the rest from reference TRBV5-1 and TRBJ1-1 gives the full variable domain: KAGVTQTPRYLIKTRGQQVTLSCSPISGHRSVSWYQQTPGQGLQFLFEYFSETQRNKGNFPGRFSGRQFSNSRSEMNVSTLELGDSALYLCASSLAGGYTEAFFGQGTRLTVV.

This clone was seen a few times. The rearrangement links TRBV6-5 to TRBJ2-7, with 8 bases that match TRBD2. Germline-derived CDR1 and CDR2 are MNHEY and SVGAGI. Germline trimming cut 5 bases from V and 1 base from J; bases unmatched to any gene: 7. This CDR3 has 15 residues. CDR3 protein: CASSPGLARSYEQYF. As DNA, the CDR3 is TGTGCCAGCAGTCCCGGACTAGCCAGATCCTACGAGCAGTACTTC.

The chain recombines TRBV7-8 with TRBJ2-1; maybe TRBD2 (5 bases). The CDR3 length is 17 residues. Germline V CDR1 and CDR2: SGHVS, FQNEAQ. Between the trimmed V and J ends, which lost 1 base and 7 bases, there was a span of 20 bases. CDR3 loop: CASSLEDGPLGVNEQFF. As DNA, the CDR3 is TGTGCCAGCAGCTTAGAGGACGGGCCTCTCGGGGTAAATGAGCAGTTCTTC. The full variable domain, completed using reference TRBV7-8 and TRBJ2-1, is GAGVSQSPRYKVAKRGQDVALRCDPISGHVSLFWYQQALGQGPEFLTYFQNEAQLDKSGLPSDRFFAERPEGSVSTLKIQRTQQEDSAVYLCASSLEDGPLGVNEQFFGPGTRLTVL.

The rearrangement joins TRBV5-4 to TRBJ2-3; a weak D match, TRBD2 (6 bases). Per the germline V gene, CDR1 is SGHNT and CDR2 is YYREEE (reference sequence). The CDR3 sequence is 16 residues long. The V and J ends lost 4 bases and 1 base respectively, with 16 bases between them. CDR3: CASSRSASDGTDTQYF. The CDR3 nucleotides are TGTGCCAGCAGCCGATCAGCTAGCGACGGCACAGATACGCAGTATTTT.

V usage is TRBV28 and J usage is TRBJ1-6, with 11 bases that match TRBD1. Germline CDR1 is MDHEN and CDR2 is SYDVKM. This CDR3 has 14 amino acids. J gave up 13 bases and V 6 bases, and 8 bases lay outside the gene matches. The CDR3 loop is CASRGRTGGTPLHF. The CDR3 region has the DNA TGTGCCAGCAGGGGGCGGACAGGGGGCACTCCCCTCCACTTT. Complete variable domain (other parts from reference TRBV28 and TRBJ1-6): DVKVTQSSRYLVKRTGEKVFLECVQDMDHENMFWYRQDPGLGLRLIYFSYDVKMKEKGDIPEGYSVSREKKERFSLILESASTNQTSMYLCASRGRTGGTPLHFGNGTRLTVT.

This clone occurred a few times. The genes are TRBV30 and TRBJ2-3; 7 positions match TRBD1. CDR1 and CDR2 (germline): GTSNPN, SVGIG (reference sequence). CDR3 size: 14 residues. V gave up 4 bases and J gave up 6 bases; unmatched junction bases: 10. The CDR3 here is CAWNPTGAGDTQYF. CDR3 bases: TGTGCCTGGAACCCTACAGGGGCAGGGGATACGCAGTATTTT.

The chain joins TRBV29-1 to TRBJ1-1; TRBD1 is a possible D gene (5 bases). The V end was cut by 2 bases, the J end by 8 bases, with 12 bases between. Germline CDR1 is SQVTM and CDR2 is ANQGSEA. There are 12 residues in the CDR3. The CDR3: CSVERGSGEAFF. The CDR3 region has the DNA TGCAGCGTTGAACGGGGGTCTGGGGAAGCTTTCTTT.

This clone came up a few times. The rearrangement uses TRBV5-1 and TRBJ2-7; 11 bases match TRBD1. J lost 0 bases, V lost 1 base, and 3 bases had no gene match. This CDR3 spans 16 amino acids. Germline values: CDR1 SGHRS, CDR2 YFSETQ. This CDR3 is CASSLTGQGGSYEQYF. CDR3 nucleotide sequence: TGCGCCAGCAGCTTGACGGGACAGGGGGGCTCCTACGAGCAGTACTTC.

This clone was detected only once. The rearrangement uses TRBV6-1 and TRBJ2-5; D may be TRBD2 (6 bases). Trimming left V 1 base short and J 7 bases short, with 16 bases between. The V gene's germline CDR1 is MNHNS and CDR2 SASEGT. This CDR3 comprises 15 residues. In DNA, the CDR3 is TGTGCCAGCAGTGAAGTAACTAGCTGGGTAGGGACCCAGTACTTC. Residues: CASSEVTSWVGTQYF.

The chain employs TRBV18 and TRBJ2-5; TRBD2 is a possible D gene (6 bases). Trimming took 6 bases from V and 3 from J, leaving 11 bases between them. The CDR3 spans 13 residues. CDR1 KGHSH and CDR2 LQKENI come from the germline V gene. CDR3 protein: CASSPGEEETQYF. In DNA form, the CDR3 reads TGTGCCAGCTCCCCCGGGGAGGAAGAGACCCAGTACTTC.

The gene calls are TRBV5-1 and TRBJ2-2, with 7 bases fitting TRBD1. The V segment lost 2 bases and the J segment 5 bases; nucleotides outside the gene matches: 6. CDR3 size: 15 residues. Germline V gives CDR1 SGHRS, CDR2 YFSETQ. DNA for the CDR3: TGCGCCAGCAGCTTTTGGGACAGTGGAACCGGGGAGCTGTTTTTT. Its translation: CASSFWDSGTGELFF.

The rearrangement joins TRBV2 to TRBJ2-1; 10 positions match TRBD2. CDR3 size: 15 residues. Germline CDR1 is SNHLY and CDR2 is FYNNEI. V dropped 4 bases and J dropped 8; count of bases not matched to a gene: 8. The chain's CDR3 is CASSVQGLAVDEQFF. CDR3 nucleotides: TGTGCCAGCAGTGTTCAAGGACTAGCGGTCGATGAGCAGTTCTTC. Filled out from reference TRBV2 and TRBJ2-1, the complete variable domain reads EPEVTQTPSHQVTQMGQEVILRCVPISNHLYFYWYRQILGQKVEFLVSFYNNEISEKSEIFDDQFSVERPDGSNFTLKIRSTKLEDSAMYFCASSVQGLAVDEQFFGPGTRLTVL.

The V and J genes are TRBV3-1 (or the pseudogene TRBV3-2) and TRBJ1-4, with 8 nucleotides matching TRBD1. CDR1 LGHDT and CDR2 YNNKEL come from the germline V gene (reference sequence). V lost 3 bases, J lost 3 bases, and 6 bases stayed unmatched. CDR3 length equals 16 residues. CDR3 protein: CASSQGQAISNEKLFF. The CDR3 region has the DNA TGTGCCAGCAGCCAGGGACAGGCCATCTCTAATGAAAAACTGTTTTTT.

The gene calls are TRBV3-1 (or the pseudogene TRBV3-2) and TRBJ1-5; no firm D call. Per the germline V gene, CDR1 is LGHDT and CDR2 is YNNKEL (reference sequence). The CDR3 sequence is 13 residues long. V lost 3 bases, J lost 1 base, and 4 bases lay in between. The CDR3 protein is CASSHKSNQPQHF. For the CDR3, the DNA is TGTGCCAGCAGCCACAAAAGCAATCAGCCCCAGCATTTT.

The chain recombines TRBV4-2 with TRBJ2-3; TRBD2 agrees at 10 bases. Looked up from germline, CDR1 is LGHNA and CDR2 is YNFKEQ. The CDR3 extends over 16 amino acids. The ends lost 4 bases at V and 4 bases at J; junction bases unmatched: 8. CDR3: CASSLSGGSGPDTQYF. The CDR3 DNA reads as TGTGCCAGCAGCCTTAGCGGGGGGAGCGGGCCAGATACGCAGTATTTT.